Following are 9 T cell receptor beta chains from one sample sequenced in a study of blood T cell repertoires in COVID-19. Produced via immunoSEQ multiplex PCR; TCRdb's table is partial and in-frame only. This table holds roughly 73,000 clones, 80% to 90% found once. Sequencing was carried out using peripheral blood. All receptors derive from a woman aged 80 or older with active or convalescent COVID-19.

This clone showed up just once. CDR3 region: CASSYRDYSGRAAFF. CDR3 in DNA: TGTGCCAGCAGTTACCGGGACTATAGCGGACGAGCGGCTTTCTTT. The chain carries TRBV6-5 and TRBJ1-1; D is perhaps TRBD1 (5 bases). Germline V CDR1 and CDR2: MNHEY, SVGAGI. The CDR3 is 15 residues long. Trimming left V 2 bases short and J 11 bases short, with 21 bases between.

In its sample, this clone was seen once. The gene calls are TRBV28 and TRBJ1-1; D is possibly TRBD1 (5 bases). The CDR3 is 16 residues long. V was cut by 6 bases and J by 7 bases, with 24 bases left in between. CDR1 is MDHEN, CDR2 SYDVKM, per germline. The CDR3 region has the DNA TGTGCCAGCAGCCTAAATGAAAAGGGAGGGGCTGATGAAGCTTTCTTT. Its protein product is CASSLNEKGGADEAFF.

The V and J genes are TRBV28 and TRBJ1-1; the D is unclear. The germline gives CDR1 MDHEN, CDR2 SYDVKM. The CDR3 consists of 15 residues. V shed 6 bases and J shed 1 base, with 15 bases lying between them. As DNA, the CDR3 is TGTGCCAGCAGACCGCCCCCCAACTCGAACACTGAAGCTTTCTTT. The encoded protein is CASRPPPNSNTEAFF.

The chain uses TRBV5-6 and TRBJ1-2; the match to TRBD1 covers 7 bases. The CDR3 is made up of 14 amino acids. V lost 4 bases to trimming and J lost 4 bases; unmatched junction nucleotides: 7. Germline V gives CDR1 SGHDT, CDR2 YYEEEE. CDR3 protein: CASSPRQGLYGYTF. Here the CDR3 DNA reads TGTGCCAGCAGCCCCCGACAGGGCCTCTATGGCTACACCTTC.

The CDR3: CASSDLGGTDTQYF. Written as DNA, the CDR3 is TGTGCCAGCAGTGACTTAGGGGGCACAGATACGCAGTATTTT. The chain carries TRBV6-2 or TRBV6-3 and TRBJ2-3; D is perhaps TRBD1 (5 bases). CDR3 length: 14 residues. Germline V gene lookup returns CDR1 MNHEY and CDR2 SVGEGT. V lost 5 bases and J 1 base, leaving 10 bases between the germline ends.

The chain is built from TRBV2 and TRBJ2-7; the D gene is possibly TRBD2 (5 bases). The V gene lost 6 bases and the J gene lost 0 bases, with 18 bases spanning the gap. Looked up from germline, CDR1 is SNHLY and CDR2 is FYNNEI. CDR3 size: 16 residues. The CDR3 sequence is CASSDISTGSSYEQYF. CDR3 nucleotide sequence: TGTGCCAGCAGCGACATTTCGACGGGGAGCTCCTACGAGCAGTACTTC.

V usage is TRBV18 and J usage is TRBJ1-6; D unclear. V gave up 4 bases and J gave up 6 bases, with 16 bases separating them. Germline V CDR1 and CDR2: KGHSH, LQKENI. This CDR3 is 16 amino acids long. CDR3 bases: TGTGCCAGCTCACTCAACCGCCTGAACTTTAATTCACCCCTCCACTTT. Its protein is CASSLNRLNFNSPLHF.

This clone occurred once. The rearrangement joins TRBV4-3 to TRBJ1-2; tentative D call: TRBD1 (6 bases). Trimming shortened V by 0 bases and J by 7 bases, and 18 bases separated the two germline ends. CDR3 length: 16 amino acids. Germline CDR1 and CDR2: LGHNA and YSLEER. The CDR3 protein is CASSQDPTGGLFGYTF. DNA of the CDR3: TGCGCCAGCAGCCAAGACCCGACAGGCGGACTTTTTGGCTACACCTTC.

This rearrangement joins TRBV7-3 to TRBJ2-6, with D maybe TRBD1 (5 bases). This CDR3 is built from 15 residues. Germline assignment: CDR1 SGHTA and CDR2 FQGTGA. Trimming pared 6 bases from V and 0 bases from J, leaving 9 bases between. The CDR3 region is CASSHDSSGANVLTF. The CDR3 DNA is TGTGCCAGCAGTCATGACAGCTCTGGGGCCAACGTCCTGACTTTC.